The text below deals with one T cell receptor beta chain. Antigen: not known. Clones were sequenced by immunoSEQ multiplex PCR, and TCRdb holds only the in-frame ones, with some missing. This table has approximately 94,000 clones, roughly nine tenths appearing once. This entry comes from a study of T cell responses to AZD1222 COVID-19 vaccine. General study points: Spike-specific TCRs gained breadth and depth after people received two AZD1222 doses. At study baseline, merely more than 5 AZD1222 recipients were seropositive. Donors, mostly white British, included more females; clonal diversity was possibly underestimated. Among spike-specific TCRs, nearly half reportedly target unmutated variant regions.

Trimming stripped 4 bases from V and 8 bases from J, with 15 bases between. This CDR3 has 14 residues. CDR1 and CDR2 from the germline V gene are LGHNA and YSLEER. Specimen: peripheral blood, collected on day 0 of AZD1222 vaccination. The chain carries TRBV4-3 and TRBJ2-1, with unresolved D. The origin of this receptor is an adult in good health. DNA for the CDR3: TGCGCCAGCAGCCTTGCCACACTCCGGGATGAGCAGTTCTTC. Amino acid sequence: CASSLATLRDEQFF.